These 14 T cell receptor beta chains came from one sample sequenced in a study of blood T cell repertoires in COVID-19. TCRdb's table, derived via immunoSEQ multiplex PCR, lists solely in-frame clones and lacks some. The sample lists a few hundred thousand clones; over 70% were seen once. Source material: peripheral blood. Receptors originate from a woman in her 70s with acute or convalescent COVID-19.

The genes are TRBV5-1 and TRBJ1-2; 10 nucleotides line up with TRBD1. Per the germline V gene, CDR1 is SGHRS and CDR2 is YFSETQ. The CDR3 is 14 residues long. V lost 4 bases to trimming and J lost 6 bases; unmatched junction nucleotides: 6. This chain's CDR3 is CASSEGQGRHGYTF. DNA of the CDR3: TGCGCCAGCAGCGAGGGACAGGGGAGACATGGCTACACCTTC.

The CDR3 coding sequence is TGTGCCAGCTCACCAGTGACAGAGATCTATGGCTACACCTTC. Translated, it gives CASSPVTEIYGYTF. This chain connects TRBV18 to TRBJ1-2, with TRBD1 as a possible D gene (5 bases). V lost 2 bases and J lost 4, with 11 bases in between. This CDR3 spans 14 amino acids. The germline V gene encodes CDR1 KGHSH and CDR2 LQKENI.

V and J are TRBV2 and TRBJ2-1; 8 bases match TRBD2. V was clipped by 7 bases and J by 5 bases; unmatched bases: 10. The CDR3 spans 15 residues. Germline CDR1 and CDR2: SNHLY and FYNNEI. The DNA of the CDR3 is TGTGCCAGCACCCCCCGGGCGGGGGGAGACAATGAGCAGTTCTTC. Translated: CASTPRAGGDNEQFF.

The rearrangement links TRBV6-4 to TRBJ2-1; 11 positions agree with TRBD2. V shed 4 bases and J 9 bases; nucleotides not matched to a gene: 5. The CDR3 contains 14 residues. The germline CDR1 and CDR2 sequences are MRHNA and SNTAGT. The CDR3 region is CASSGSTSGVEQFF. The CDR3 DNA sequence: TGTGCCAGCAGTGGATCGACTAGCGGGGTTGAGCAGTTCTTC.

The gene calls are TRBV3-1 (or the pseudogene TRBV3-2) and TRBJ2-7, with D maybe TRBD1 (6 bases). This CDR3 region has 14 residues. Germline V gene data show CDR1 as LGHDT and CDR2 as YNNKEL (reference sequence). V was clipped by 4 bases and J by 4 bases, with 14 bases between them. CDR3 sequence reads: CASSPWVRGYEQYF. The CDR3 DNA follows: TGTGCCAGCAGCCCATGGGTGAGGGGGTACGAGCAGTACTTC.

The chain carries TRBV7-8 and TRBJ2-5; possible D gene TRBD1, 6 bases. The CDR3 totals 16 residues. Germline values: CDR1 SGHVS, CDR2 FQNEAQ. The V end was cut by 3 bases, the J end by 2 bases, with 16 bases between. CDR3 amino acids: CASSLGTIRGQETQYF. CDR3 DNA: TGTGCCAGCAGCTTGGGAACGATTAGGGGGCAAGAGACCCAGTACTTC.

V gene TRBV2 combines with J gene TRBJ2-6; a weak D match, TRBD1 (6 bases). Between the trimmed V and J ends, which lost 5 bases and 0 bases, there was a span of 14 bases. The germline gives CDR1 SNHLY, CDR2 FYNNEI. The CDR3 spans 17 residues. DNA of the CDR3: TGTGCCAGCAGTTTTGAGGGACACCACTCTGGGGCCAACGTCCTGACTTTC. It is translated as CASSFEGHHSGANVLTF.

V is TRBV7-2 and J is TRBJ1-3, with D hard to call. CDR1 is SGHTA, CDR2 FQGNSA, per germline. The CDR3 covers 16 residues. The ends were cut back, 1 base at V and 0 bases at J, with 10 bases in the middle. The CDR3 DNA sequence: TGTGCCAGCAGCTTAGGCGGAGTGGGCTCTGGAAACACCATATATTTT. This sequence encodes CASSLGGVGSGNTIYF.

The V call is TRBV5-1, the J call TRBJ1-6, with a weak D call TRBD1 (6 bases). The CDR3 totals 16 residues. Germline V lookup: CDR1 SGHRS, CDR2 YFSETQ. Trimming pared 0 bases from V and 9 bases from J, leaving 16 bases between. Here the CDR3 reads CASSLGSGERGSPLHF. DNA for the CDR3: TGCGCCAGCAGCTTGGGGTCAGGGGAACGAGGTTCACCCCTCCACTTT.

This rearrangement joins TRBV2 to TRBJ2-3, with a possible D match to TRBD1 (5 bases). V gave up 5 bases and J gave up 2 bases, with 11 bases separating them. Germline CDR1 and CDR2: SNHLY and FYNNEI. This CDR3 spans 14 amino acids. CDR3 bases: TGTGCCAGCAGTCCTAGGACAATCACAGATACGCAGTATTTT. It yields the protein CASSPRTITDTQYF.

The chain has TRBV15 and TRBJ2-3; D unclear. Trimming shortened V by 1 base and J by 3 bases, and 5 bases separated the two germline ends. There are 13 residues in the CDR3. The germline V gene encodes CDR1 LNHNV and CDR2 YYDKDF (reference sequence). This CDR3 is CATSRVTTDTQYF. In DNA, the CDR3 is TGTGCCACCAGCAGAGTAACTACAGATACGCAGTATTTT.

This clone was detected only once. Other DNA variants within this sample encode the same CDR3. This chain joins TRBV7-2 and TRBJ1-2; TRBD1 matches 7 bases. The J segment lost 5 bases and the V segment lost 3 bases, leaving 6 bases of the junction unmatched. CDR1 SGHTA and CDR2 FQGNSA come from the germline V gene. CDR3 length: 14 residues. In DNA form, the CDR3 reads TGTGCCAGCAGCTTGGCCGGGACAGATTATGGCTACACCTTC. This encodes CASSLAGTDYGYTF.

The CDR3 DNA reads TGCAGTGCTAGTTTCGCGGGACAGGTACTCAATCAGCCCCAGCATTTT. It encodes CSASFAGQVLNQPQHF. The V and J genes are TRBV20-1 and TRBJ1-5; 8 bases fit TRBD1. The V segment lost 3 bases and the J segment 3 bases; nucleotides outside the gene matches: 10. CDR1 is DFQATT and CDR2 is SNEGSKA in the germline V gene (reference sequence). The CDR3 is 16 amino acids.

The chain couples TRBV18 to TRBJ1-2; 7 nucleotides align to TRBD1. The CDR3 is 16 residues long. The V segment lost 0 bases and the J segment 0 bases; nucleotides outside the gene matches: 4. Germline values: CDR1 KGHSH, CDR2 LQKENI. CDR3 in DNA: TGTGCCAGCTCACCACCGTCGACAGGGTCTAACTATGGCTACACCTTC. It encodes CASSPPSTGSNYGYTF.